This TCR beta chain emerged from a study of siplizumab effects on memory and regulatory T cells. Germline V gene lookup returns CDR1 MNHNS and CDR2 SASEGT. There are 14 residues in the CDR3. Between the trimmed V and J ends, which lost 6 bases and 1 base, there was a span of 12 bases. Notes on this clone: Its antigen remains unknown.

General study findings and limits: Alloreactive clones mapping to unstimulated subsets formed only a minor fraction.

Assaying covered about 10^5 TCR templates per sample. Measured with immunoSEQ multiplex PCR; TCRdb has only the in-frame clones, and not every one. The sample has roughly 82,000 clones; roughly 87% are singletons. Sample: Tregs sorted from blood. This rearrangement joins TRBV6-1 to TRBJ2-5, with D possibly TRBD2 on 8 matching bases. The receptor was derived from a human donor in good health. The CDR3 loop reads CASSGRGLQETQYF. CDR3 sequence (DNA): TGTGCCAGCAGCGGGAGGGGGCTCCAAGAGACCCAGTACTTC.